The rows below give T cell receptor beta chains drawn from one sample of a study of monozygotic twins with inflammatory bowel disease. For each CDR3 protein, TCRdb gives one entry from its re-call of the 5' RACE reads, without DNA. The sample includes 330,000 or so distinct CDR3 sequences. The sample was blood. These receptors came from a human donor with ulcerative colitis or Crohn's disease, or a healthy co-twin of an affected twin (not recorded which). CDR3s include the opening cysteine and the closing phenylalanine or tryptophan.

J gene | CDR3 length | V gene | CDR3 protein
TRBJ2-1 | 14 | TRBV20-1 | CSAQQGERNNEQFF
TRBJ1-1 | 15 | TRBV20-1 | CSAFPGGGINTEAFF
TRBJ2-7 | 15 | TRBV4-2 | CASSQDKRASYEQYF
TRBJ1-4 | 17 | TRBV4-2 | CASSQVLRGRSNEKLFF
TRBJ1-5 | 18 | TRBV11-2 | CASSLSLGGADSNQPQHF
TRBJ1-1 | 14 | TRBV3-1 | CASRPTDRNTEAFF
TRBJ1-5 | 16 | TRBV3-1 | CASSQESKGDYQPQHF
TRBJ1-2 | 14 | TRBV5-5 | CASSLADRVKGYTF
TRBJ2-5 | 13 | TRBV29-1 | CSVDRGAQETQYF
TRBJ2-5 | 11 | TRBV4-1 | CASSQFGDLYF
TRBJ2-6 | 18 | TRBV5-4 | CASSLLGHKSSGANVLTF
TRBJ1-2 | 15 | TRBV6-1 | CASRTLTGQDYGYTF
TRBJ2-3 | 15 | TRBV7-7 | CASSRGVASTDTQYF
TRBJ1-2 | 13 | TRBV5-1 | CASSLESEYGYTF